A selection of T cell receptor beta chains follows, all from one sample in a study of cytomegalovirus exposure and HLA in healthy donors. TCRdb's table, derived via immunoSEQ multiplex PCR, lists solely in-frame clones and lacks some. In the table there are 150,000 to 200,000 clones, approximately 84% of which are singletons. Sequenced sample: PBMCs. These receptors came from a male donor in good health and CMV-seropositive. Each CDR3 is given with its conserved first and last residue. A D gene is named only where the DNA matches it firmly. Size is omitted from some rows. Given values are once, few, many or a class for expanded clones.

J: TRBJ2-1; V: TRBV7-9; size: .; D: .; CDR3: CSSKGGTEYNEQFF; DNA: TGTTCCAGCAAGGGCGGGACAGAATACAATGAGCAGTTCTTC
J: TRBJ1-4; V: TRBV5-1; size: .; D: .; CDR3: CASSFGGPTNEKLFF; DNA: TGCGCCAGCAGCTTCGGGGGGCCCACTAATGAAAAACTGTTTTTT
J: TRBJ1-3; V: TRBV7-2; size: .; D: .; CDR3: CASSLVVGSRRNTIYF; DNA: TGTGCCAGCAGCTTAGTAGTCGGGAGTCGAAGAAACACCATATATTTT
J: TRBJ2-1; V: TRBV6-6; size: .; D: TRBD2; CDR3: CASSYLNSGNYNEQFF; DNA: TGTGCCAGCAGTTACTTAAATAGCGGGAACTACAATGAGCAGTTCTTC
J: TRBJ2-3; V: TRBV7-9; size: .; D: .; CDR3: CASSPDTDTQYF; DNA: TGTGCCAGCAGCCCAGACACAGATACGCAGTATTTT
J: TRBJ1-4; V: TRBV27; size: .; D: .; CDR3: CASSFSGGNEKLFF; DNA: TGTGCCAGCAGTTTCTCCGGGGGTAATGAAAAACTGTTTTTT
J: TRBJ2-3; V: TRBV15; size: .; D: TRBD2; CDR3: CATSRNPGLASTDTQYF; DNA: TGTGCCACCAGCAGAAATCCGGGACTAGCTTCCACAGATACGCAGTATTTT
J: TRBJ2-1; V: TRBV11-3; size: .; D: TRBD2; CDR3: CASSLGTSGQQFF; DNA: TGTGCCAGCAGCTTAGGGACTAGCGGCCAGCAGTTCTTC
J: TRBJ1-2; V: TRBV5-1; size: .; D: TRBD1; CDR3: CASQTGQPPNYGYTF; DNA: TGCGCCAGCCAGACAGGGCAACCCCCGAACTATGGCTACACCTTC
J: TRBJ2-7; V: TRBV7-8; size: .; D: .; CDR3: CASSLRIMAEYHEQYF; DNA: TGTGCCAGCAGCTTACGCATCATGGCGGAGTACCACGAGCAGTACTTC
J: TRBJ2-7; V: TRBV5-1; size: .; D: .; CDR3: CASSLGQDYEQYF; DNA: TGCGCCAGCAGCTTGGGACAGGACTACGAGCAGTACTTC
J: TRBJ2-7; V: TRBV6-5; size: .; D: TRBD1; CDR3: CASRDRDRAYEQYF; DNA: TGTGCCAGCAGAGACCGGGACAGAGCCTACGAGCAGTACTTC
J: TRBJ2-1; V: TRBV30; size: .; D: .; CDR3: CAGDGGSYNEQFF; DNA: TGTGCCGGAGACGGGGGCTCCTACAATGAGCAGTTCTTC
J: TRBJ1-2; V: TRBV5-1; size: .; D: TRBD1; CDR3: CASSAGTGGGHGYTF; DNA: TGCGCCAGCAGCGCTGGGACAGGAGGGGGCCATGGCTACACCTTC
J: TRBJ1-2; V: TRBV30; size: once; D: .; CDR3: CAWSPPGLVGGYTF; DNA: TGTGCCTGGAGTCCCCCAGGGCTAGTTGGTGGCTACACCTTC
J: TRBJ2-5; V: TRBV7-6; size: .; D: TRBD2; CDR3: CASSGTSAGTQYF; DNA: TGTGCCAGCAGCGGGACTAGCGCGGGGACCCAGTACTTC
J: TRBJ1-5; V: TRBV12-1; size: .; D: .; CDR3: CASSFNGQPQHF; DNA: TGTGCCAGCAGCTTTAACGGTCAGCCCCAGCATTTT
J: TRBJ2-2; V: TRBV7-2; size: .; D: .; CDR3: CASSLTGHKNTGELFF; DNA: TGTGCCAGCAGCTTAACGGGACACAAAAACACCGGGGAGCTGTTTTTT
J: TRBJ1-5; V: TRBV7-2; size: .; D: .; CDR3: CASSLNQGLQHF; DNA: TGTGCCAGCAGCTTAAATCAGGGGCTCCAGCATTTT
J: TRBJ2-3; V: TRBV5-1; size: .; D: .; CDR3: CASRKQRQRDNTDTQYF; DNA: TGCGCCAGCAGAAAGCAAAGACAGCGGGACAACACAGATACGCAGTATTTT
J: TRBJ2-5; V: TRBV4-2; size: .; D: .; CDR3: CASSPNIGEETQYF; DNA: TGTGCCAGCAGCCCGAACATCGGGGAAGAGACCCAGTACTTC
J: TRBJ1-2; V: TRBV6-5; size: .; D: .; CDR3: CASSSDSYYGYTF; DNA: TGTGCCAGCAGCTCCGACAGTTACTATGGCTACACCTTC
J: TRBJ2-7; V: TRBV27; size: .; D: TRBD1; CDR3: CASSPGTGFTYEQYF; DNA: TGTGCCAGCAGCCCAGGGACAGGGTTTACCTACGAGCAGTACTTC
J: TRBJ2-5; V: TRBV5-8; size: .; D: TRBD2; CDR3: CASSLILAMRETQYF; DNA: TGTGCCAGCAGCTTGATACTAGCGATGAGAGAGACCCAGTACTTC
J: TRBJ2-4; V: TRBV6-5; size: .; D: TRBD2; CDR3: CASSYSPAGEGIQYF; DNA: TGTGCCAGCAGTTACTCCCCAGCGGGAGAAGGCATTCAGTACTTC
J: TRBJ2-5; V: TRBV4-2; size: few; D: TRBD2; CDR3: CASSQVGTSGVQETQYF; DNA: TGTGCCAGCAGCCAAGTAGGGACTAGCGGAGTCCAAGAGACCCAGTACTTC
J: TRBJ2-7; V: TRBV4-2; size: .; D: .; CDR3: CASSQVPGAREQYF; DNA: TGTGCCAGCAGCCAAGTGCCGGGAGCACGGGAGCAGTACTTC
J: TRBJ2-7; V: TRBV7-8; size: .; D: .; CDR3: CASSTRQGRIYEQCF; DNA: TGTGCCAGCAGCACCCGGCAGGGGCGCATCTACGAGCAGTGCTTC
J: TRBJ2-5; V: TRBV4-3; size: .; D: TRBD1; CDR3: CASSQGRTGGGSRFETQYF; DNA: TGCGCCAGCAGCCAAGGGAGAACAGGGGGCGGATCGAGGTTTGAGACCCAGTACTTC
J: TRBJ2-7; V: TRBV11-3; size: .; D: .; CDR3: CASSLAGATYEQYF; DNA: TGTGCCAGCAGCTTAGCGGGAGCGACCTACGAGCAGTACTTC
J: TRBJ2-7; V: TRBV7-9; size: once; D: TRBD2; CDR3: CASTTTGGGSYEQYF; DNA: TGTGCCAGCACTACCACGGGGGGAGGGTCCTACGAGCAGTACTTC
J: TRBJ2-3; V: TRBV13; size: .; D: TRBD2; CDR3: CASSTRTGTSGETDTQYF; DNA: TGTGCCAGCAGCACGCGAACCGGGACTAGCGGCGAGACAGATACGCAGTATTTT
J: TRBJ2-5; V: TRBV27; size: few; D: .; CDR3: CASSQVPTSQETQYF; DNA: TGTGCCAGCAGCCAAGTACCGACTTCCCAAGAGACCCAGTACTTC
J: TRBJ2-1; V: TRBV7-3; size: .; D: TRBD2; CDR3: CASSGGTSPFGDNEQFF; DNA: TGTGCCAGCAGCGGGGGGACTAGCCCCTTTGGGGACAATGAGCAGTTCTTC
J: TRBJ2-3; V: TRBV5-6; size: .; D: TRBD1; CDR3: CASSLFGQGRADTQYF; DNA: TGTGCCAGCAGCTTGTTTGGACAGGGGAGGGCAGATACGCAGTATTTT
J: TRBJ2-7; V: TRBV2; size: few; D: TRBD1; CDR3: CASTTGGYEQYF; DNA: TGTGCCAGCACCACAGGGGGGTACGAGCAGTACTTC
J: TRBJ2-7; V: TRBV25-1; size: .; D: .; CDR3: CASSDTYEQYF; DNA: TGTGCCAGCAGCGACACCTACGAGCAGTACTTC
J: TRBJ2-7; V: TRBV5-1; size: few; D: .; CDR3: CASSLKNAEIVYPYEQYF; DNA: TGCGCCAGCAGCTTGAAAAACGCCGAGATTGTTTATCCTTACGAGCAGTACTTC
J: TRBJ2-7; V: TRBV19; size: .; D: .; CDR3: CASSVRDYEQYF; DNA: TGTGCCAGTAGTGTACGAGACTACGAGCAGTACTTC
J: TRBJ2-7; V: TRBV6-1; size: .; D: .; CDR3: CASSGQISYEQYF; DNA: TGTGCCAGCAGTGGGCAGATTTCCTACGAGCAGTACTTC
J: TRBJ1-1; V: TRBV9; size: .; D: TRBD1; CDR3: CASSGARGEAFF; DNA: TGTGCCAGCAGCGGGGCCAGGGGGGAAGCTTTCTTT
J: TRBJ2-1; V: TRBV14; size: .; D: .; CDR3: CASSQARNEQFF; DNA: TGTGCCAGCAGCCAAGCGAGGAATGAGCAGTTCTTC
J: TRBJ2-1; V: TRBV7-9; size: .; D: .; CDR3: CASSFRGRVNEQFF; DNA: TGTGCCAGCAGCTTTAGGGGCCGGGTGAATGAGCAGTTCTTC
J: TRBJ1-2; V: TRBV11-3; size: .; D: TRBD1; CDR3: CASSLDVTGGADGYTF; DNA: TGTGCCAGCAGCTTAGATGTGACAGGGGGCGCAGATGGCTACACCTTC
J: TRBJ2-7; V: TRBV21-1; size: .; D: .; CDR3: CASSPGTGAYEQYF; DNA: TGTGCCAGCAGCCCAGGGACAGGAGCCTACGAGCAGTACTTC
J: TRBJ2-3; V: TRBV9; size: .; D: TRBD2; CDR3: CASSAGTSADTQYF; DNA: TGTGCCAGCAGCGCCGGGACTAGCGCAGATACGCAGTATTTT
J: TRBJ1-5; V: TRBV7-6; size: .; D: TRBD1; CDR3: CASSQTGLNQPQHF; DNA: TGTGCCAGCAGCCAGACAGGGCTCAATCAGCCCCAGCATTTT